This T cell receptor (beta chain) was sequenced during a study of T cells after yellow fever vaccination. Study findings and constraints: A large majority of primary-vaccination clones showed up again after the booster (roughly 95% CD4, around 90% CD8).

In making TCR cDNA, 5'RACE template switching added a universal primer site and UMIs to it. From the 5' RACE reads, TCRdb called clonotypes with MiXCR, one entry per CDR3 protein. The sample carries around 530,000 distinct CDR3 sequences, about a sixth recorded once. This clonotype was found a few times. Its antigen is not identified. The limits of the CDR3 on the DNA are not certain, so only TCRdb's listed CDR3 is given. Germline-derived CDR1 and CDR2 are SGHTA and FQGNSA. 14 amino acids form the CDR3, both terminal residues included. The rearrangement links TRBV7-2 to TRBJ1-2; the table assigns TRBD1, which was not confirmed against the DNA. The clonotype was recovered from a man between 18 and 35 years old who received the YFV17D yellow fever vaccine. The material was PBMCs, obtained around 5 days after the first yellow fever vaccination. The CDR3 loop is CASSTSGGGYGYTF.